The clone carrying this T cell receptor (beta chain) occurred many times. This sample stems from a study of T cells in Graves' hyperthyroidism and ophthalmopathy. Regions amplified from RNA transcripts were the TCR beta CDR3 regions. TCR CDR3 regions were first amplified by RT-PCR with HTBI primers. TCRdb re-derived calls from the multiplex PCR reads in MiXCR, one entry per CDR3 protein. The data contain roughly 570,000 distinct CDR3 sequences, 15% to 19% of them seen just once; the ten biggest clones take up 6.5% to 8%. V dropped 0 bases and J dropped 5; count of bases not matched to a gene: 3. Looked up from germline, CDR1 is DFQATT and CDR2 is SNEGSKA (reference sequence). This CDR3 is built from 14 residues.

This chain uses TRBV20-1 with TRBJ1-2; 10 positions agree with TRBD1. This TCR came from a woman in her twenties or thirties with Graves' hyperthyroidism. Sequencing was done on a sample of blood. In DNA, the CDR3 is TGCAGTGCTAGAGATGACAGGGGGCGGTATGGCTACACCTTC. This translates into CSARDDRGRYGYTF.